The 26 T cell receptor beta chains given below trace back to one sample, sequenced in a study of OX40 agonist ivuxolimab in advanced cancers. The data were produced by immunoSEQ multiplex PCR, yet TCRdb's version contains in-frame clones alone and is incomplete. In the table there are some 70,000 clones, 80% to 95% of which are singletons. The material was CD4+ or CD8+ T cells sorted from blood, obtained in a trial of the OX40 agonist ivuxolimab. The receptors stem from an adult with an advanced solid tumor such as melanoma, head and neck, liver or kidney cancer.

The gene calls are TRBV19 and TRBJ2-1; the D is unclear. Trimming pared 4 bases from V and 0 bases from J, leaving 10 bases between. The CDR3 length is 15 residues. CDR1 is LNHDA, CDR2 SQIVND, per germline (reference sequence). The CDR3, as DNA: TGTGCCAGTAGTACCTCTATAGGCTCCTACAATGAGCAGTTCTTC. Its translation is CASSTSIGSYNEQFF.

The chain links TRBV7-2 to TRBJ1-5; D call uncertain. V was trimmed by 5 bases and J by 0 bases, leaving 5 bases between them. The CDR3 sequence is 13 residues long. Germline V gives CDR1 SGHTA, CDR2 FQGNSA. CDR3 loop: CASSPYSNQPQHF. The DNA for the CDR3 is TGTGCCAGCAGCCCTTATAGCAATCAGCCCCAGCATTTT.

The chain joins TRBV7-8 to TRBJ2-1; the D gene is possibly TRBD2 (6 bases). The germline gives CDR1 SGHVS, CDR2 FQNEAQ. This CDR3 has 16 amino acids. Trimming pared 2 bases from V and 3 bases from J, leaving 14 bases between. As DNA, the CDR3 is TGTGCCAGCAGCTTAAATAGTCGGGGGAGCTACAATGAGCAGTTCTTC. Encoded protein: CASSLNSRGSYNEQFF.

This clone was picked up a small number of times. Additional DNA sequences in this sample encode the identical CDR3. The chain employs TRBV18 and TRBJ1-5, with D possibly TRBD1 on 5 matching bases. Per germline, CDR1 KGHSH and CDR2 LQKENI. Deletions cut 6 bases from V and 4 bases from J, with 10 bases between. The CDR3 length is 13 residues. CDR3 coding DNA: TGTGCCAGCTCCCCTGGGGGTAATCAGCCCCAGCATTTT. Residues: CASSPGGNQPQHF.

The CDR3 DNA is TGTGCCATCATGGGATACCAAGAGACCCAGTACTTC. This gives the protein CAIMGYQETQYF. J is TRBJ2-5 and V is TRBV10-3; D is uncertain. The CDR3 is made up of 12 amino acids. The germline CDR1 and CDR2 sequences are ENHRY and SYGVKD. Deletions cut 7 bases from V and 0 bases from J, with 6 bases between.

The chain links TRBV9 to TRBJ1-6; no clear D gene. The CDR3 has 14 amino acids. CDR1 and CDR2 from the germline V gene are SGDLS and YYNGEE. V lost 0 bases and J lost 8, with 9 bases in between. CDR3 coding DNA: TGTGCCAGCAGCGTAGACCCCGTCCATTCACCCCTCCACTTT. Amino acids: CASSVDPVHSPLHF. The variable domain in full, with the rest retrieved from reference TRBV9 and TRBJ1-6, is DSGVTQTPKHLITATGQRVTLRCSPRSGDLSVYWYQQSLDQGLQFLIQYYNGEERAKGNILERFSAQQFPDLHSELNLSSLELGDSALYFCASSVDPVHSPLHFGNGTRLTVT.

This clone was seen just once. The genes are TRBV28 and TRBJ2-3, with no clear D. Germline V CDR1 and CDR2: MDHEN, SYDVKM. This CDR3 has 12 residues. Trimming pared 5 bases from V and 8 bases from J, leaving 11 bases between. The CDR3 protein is CASSLYPATQYF. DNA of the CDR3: TGTGCCAGCAGTCTCTACCCGGCTACGCAGTATTTT.

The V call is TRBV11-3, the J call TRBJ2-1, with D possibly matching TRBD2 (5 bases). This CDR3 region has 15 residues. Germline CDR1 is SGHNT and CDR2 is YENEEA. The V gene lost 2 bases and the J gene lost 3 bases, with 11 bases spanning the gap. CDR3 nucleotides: TGTGCCAGCAGCTTATCGAGCGGAGTCTACAATGAGCAGTTCTTC. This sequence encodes CASSLSSGVYNEQFF.

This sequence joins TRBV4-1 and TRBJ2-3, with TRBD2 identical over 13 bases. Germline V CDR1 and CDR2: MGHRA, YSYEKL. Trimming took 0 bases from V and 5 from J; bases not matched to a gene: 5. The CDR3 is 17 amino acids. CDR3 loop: CASSQDGTSGKIDTQYF. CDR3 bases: TGCGCCAGCAGCCAAGATGGGACTAGCGGGAAAATAGATACGCAGTATTTT.

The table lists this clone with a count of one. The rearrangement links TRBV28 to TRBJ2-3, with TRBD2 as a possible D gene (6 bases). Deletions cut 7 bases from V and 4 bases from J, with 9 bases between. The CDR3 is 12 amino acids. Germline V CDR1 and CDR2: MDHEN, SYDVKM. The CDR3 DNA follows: TGTGCCAGCACAGTAGCGGCAGATACGCAGTATTTT. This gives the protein CASTVAADTQYF.

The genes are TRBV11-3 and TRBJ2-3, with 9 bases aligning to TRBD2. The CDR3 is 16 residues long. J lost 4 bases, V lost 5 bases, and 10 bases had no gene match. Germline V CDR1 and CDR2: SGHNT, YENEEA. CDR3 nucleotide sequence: TGTGCCAGCAGCGGCCTAGCGGGAACGGGGGCAGATACGCAGTATTTT. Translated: CASSGLAGTGADTQYF.

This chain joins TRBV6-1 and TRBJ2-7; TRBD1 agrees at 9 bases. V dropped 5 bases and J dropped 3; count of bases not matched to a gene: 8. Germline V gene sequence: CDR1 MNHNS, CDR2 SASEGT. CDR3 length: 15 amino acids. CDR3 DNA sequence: TGTGCCAGCAGTCCGACAGGGGGTTTAAGCTACGAGCAGTACTTC. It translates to CASSPTGGLSYEQYF.

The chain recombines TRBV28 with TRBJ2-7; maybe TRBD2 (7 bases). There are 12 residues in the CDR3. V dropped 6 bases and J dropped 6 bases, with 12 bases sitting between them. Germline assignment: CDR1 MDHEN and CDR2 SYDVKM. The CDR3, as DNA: TGTGCCAGCAGCTCCGGGGGGCGCGAGCAGTACTTC. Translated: CASSSGGREQYF.

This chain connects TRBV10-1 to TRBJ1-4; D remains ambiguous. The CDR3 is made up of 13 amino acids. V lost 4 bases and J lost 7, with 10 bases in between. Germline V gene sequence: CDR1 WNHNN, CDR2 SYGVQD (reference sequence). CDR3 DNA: TGCGCCAGCAGTGGGGGTAGGAGTGAAAAACTGTTTTTT. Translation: CASSGGRSEKLFF.

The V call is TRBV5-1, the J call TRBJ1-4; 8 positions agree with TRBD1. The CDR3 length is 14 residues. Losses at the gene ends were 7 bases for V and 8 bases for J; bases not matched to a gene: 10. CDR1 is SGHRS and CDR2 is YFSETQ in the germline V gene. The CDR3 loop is CASAPGTGGEKLFF. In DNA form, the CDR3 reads TGCGCCAGCGCCCCGGGGACAGGAGGGGAAAAACTGTTTTTT. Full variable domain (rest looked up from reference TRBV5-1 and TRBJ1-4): KAGVTQTPRYLIKTRGQQVTLSCSPISGHRSVSWYQQTPGQGLQFLFEYFSETQRNKGNFPGRFSGRQFSNSRSEMNVSTLELGDSALYLCASAPGTGGEKLFFGSGTQLSVL.

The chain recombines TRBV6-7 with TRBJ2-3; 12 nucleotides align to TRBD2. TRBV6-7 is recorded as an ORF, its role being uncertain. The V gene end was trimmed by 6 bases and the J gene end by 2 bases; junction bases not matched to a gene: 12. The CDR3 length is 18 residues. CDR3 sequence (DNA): TGTGCCAGCAGCTCGACTAGCGGGGGACAAGGGTTCACAGATACGCAGTATTTT. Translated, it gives CASSSTSGGQGFTDTQYF.

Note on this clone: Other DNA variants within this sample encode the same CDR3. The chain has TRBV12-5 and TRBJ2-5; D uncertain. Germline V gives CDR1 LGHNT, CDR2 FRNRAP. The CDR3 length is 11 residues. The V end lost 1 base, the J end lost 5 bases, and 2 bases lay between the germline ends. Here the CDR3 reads CASGLGETQYF. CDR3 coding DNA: TGTGCTAGTGGTTTGGGGGAGACCCAGTACTTC.

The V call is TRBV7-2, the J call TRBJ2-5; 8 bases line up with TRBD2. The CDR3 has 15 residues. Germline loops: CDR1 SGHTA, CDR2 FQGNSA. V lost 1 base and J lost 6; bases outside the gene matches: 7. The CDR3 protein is CASSLEVAGGKTQYF. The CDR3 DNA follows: TGTGCCAGCAGCTTAGAGGTGGCGGGAGGAAAGACCCAGTACTTC.

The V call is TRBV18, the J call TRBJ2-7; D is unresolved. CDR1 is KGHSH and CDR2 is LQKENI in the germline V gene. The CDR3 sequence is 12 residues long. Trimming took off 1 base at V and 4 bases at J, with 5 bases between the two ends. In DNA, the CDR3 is TGTGCCAGCTCACCACAATCTTACGAGCAGTACTTC. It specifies CASSPQSYEQYF. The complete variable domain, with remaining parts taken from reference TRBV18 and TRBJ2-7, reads NAGVMQNPRHLVRRRGQEARLRCSPMKGHSHVYWYRQLPEEGLKFMVYLQKENIIDESGMPKERFSAEFPKEGPSILRIQQVVRGDSAAYFCASSPQSYEQYFGPGTRLTVT.

In DNA, the CDR3 is TGTGCCAGCACGTTGGGGCGGCTCAGCGAAAAACTGTTTTTT. As protein: CASTLGRLSEKLFF. The chain links TRBV2 to TRBJ1-4; possible D gene TRBD1, 5 bases. The CDR3 covers 14 residues. Germline CDR1 and CDR2: SNHLY and FYNNEI. Trimming pared 7 bases from V and 8 bases from J, leaving 17 bases between.

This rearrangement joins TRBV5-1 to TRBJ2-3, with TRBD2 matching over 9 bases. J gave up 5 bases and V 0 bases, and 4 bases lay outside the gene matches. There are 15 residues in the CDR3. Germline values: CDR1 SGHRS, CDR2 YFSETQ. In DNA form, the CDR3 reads TGCGCCAGCAGCTTGGGCCTAGCGGGGCGAGATACGCAGTATTTT. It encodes CASSLGLAGRDTQYF.

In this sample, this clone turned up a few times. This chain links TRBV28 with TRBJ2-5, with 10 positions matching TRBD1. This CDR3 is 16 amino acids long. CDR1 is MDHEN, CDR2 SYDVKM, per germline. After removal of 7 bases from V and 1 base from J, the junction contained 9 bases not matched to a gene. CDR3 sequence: CASIGADRGSQETQYF. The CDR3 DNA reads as TGTGCCAGCATAGGCGCGGACAGGGGGAGCCAAGAGACCCAGTACTTC.

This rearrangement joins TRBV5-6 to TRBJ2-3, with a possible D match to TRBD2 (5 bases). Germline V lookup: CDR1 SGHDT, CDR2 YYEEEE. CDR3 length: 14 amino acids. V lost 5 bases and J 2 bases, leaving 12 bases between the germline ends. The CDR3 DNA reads TGTGCCAGCAGAGCTCGGGATTACACAGATACGCAGTATTTT. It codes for CASRARDYTDTQYF.

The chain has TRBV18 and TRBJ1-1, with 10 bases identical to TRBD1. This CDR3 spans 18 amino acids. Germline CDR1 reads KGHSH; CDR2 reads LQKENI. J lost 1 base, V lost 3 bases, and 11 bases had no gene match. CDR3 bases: TGTGCCAGCTCACCCATCGGGACAGGGGTCGTATCGAACACTGAAGCTTTCTTT. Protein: CASSPIGTGVVSNTEAFF.

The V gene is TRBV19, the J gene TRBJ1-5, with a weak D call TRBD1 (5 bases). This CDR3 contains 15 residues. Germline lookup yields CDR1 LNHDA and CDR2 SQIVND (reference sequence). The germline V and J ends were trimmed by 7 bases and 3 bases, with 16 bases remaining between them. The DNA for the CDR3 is TGTGCCAGTAAAACGGCGGGGGTCAACAATCAGCCCCAGCATTTT. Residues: CASKTAGVNNQPQHF.

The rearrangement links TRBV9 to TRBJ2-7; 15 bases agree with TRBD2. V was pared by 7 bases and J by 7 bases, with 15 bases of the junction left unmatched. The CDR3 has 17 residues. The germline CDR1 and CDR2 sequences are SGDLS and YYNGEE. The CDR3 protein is CASSRGLAGGGPGEQYF. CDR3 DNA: TGTGCCAGCTCAAGGGGACTAGCGGGAGGTGGTCCGGGAGAGCAGTACTTC.